This T cell receptor (beta chain) was observed in a study of control samples from healthy donors and cancer patients. This clone has only one observation. TCRdb keeps only in-frame clones here, not all; method: immunoSEQ multiplex PCR. The table shows 100,000 to 150,000 clones, with about 93% occurring only once. This CDR3 comprises 11 residues. Germline assignment: CDR1 MNHEY and CDR2 SVGAGI. J gave up 8 bases and V 6 bases, and 3 bases lay outside the gene matches. The sequence was obtained from a man in his forties or fifties in good health. The V gene is TRBV6-5, the J gene TRBJ1-1, with 7 bases lining up with TRBD1. The sequencing sample was made of blood. The CDR3 DNA reads TGTGCCAGCAGCATGGGACAGGAAGCTTTCTTT. This sequence encodes CASSMGQEAFF.